This entry lists 8 T cell receptor beta chains sequenced from one sample in a study of T-cell reconstitution after alpha-beta-depleted transplantation in children. Unique molecular identifiers were incorporated during preparation of the TCRbeta library. In TCRdb, the PCR reads were re-called with MiXCR into one record per CDR3 protein. The sample contains about 260,000 distinct CDR3 sequences, roughly 7.7% of which appear only once. The source was PBMCs, mostly from graft donor cells, collected 180 days after TCRalphabeta/CD19-depleted stem cell transplant. These receptors all come from a male patient younger than 18 who had a stem cell transplant for acute lymphoblastic leukemia, so the T cells may come from the graft donor.

This clonotype was picked up many times. The chain is built from TRBV7-6 and TRBJ1-1; no reliable D call. The V end was cut by 1 base, the J end by 5 bases, with 5 bases between. Germline V CDR1 and CDR2: SGHVS, FNYEAQ. The CDR3 is 12 amino acids. CDR3 nucleotides: TGTGCCAGCAGCTTAGATAGAACTGAAGCTTTCTTT. Amino acids: CASSLDRTEAFF.

Ten or more counts support this clonotype. J is TRBJ2-1 and V is TRBV20-1; D tentatively reads TRBD1 or TRBD2 (5 bases each). CDR3 length equals 15 residues. Looked up from germline, CDR1 is DFQATT and CDR2 is SNEGSKA (reference sequence). V lost 3 bases to trimming and J lost 3 bases, with 15 bases between them. The DNA for the CDR3 is TGCAGTGCTAGGGGGGATTCGGGAAACTACAATGAGCAGTTCTTC. Its protein is CSARGDSGNYNEQFF.

A remark on this clonotype: A single base separates this from a much larger clone, so it may be a read error. V is TRBV5-6 and J is TRBJ2-7; 9 bases are shared with TRBD1. CDR3 length: 17 residues. Germline CDR1 reads SGHDT; CDR2 reads YYEEEE. CDR3 loop: CSSSLPTTGGLTYEQYF. The CDR3 DNA is TGTTCCAGCAGCTTGCCTACAACAGGGGGCCTAACCTACGAGCAGTACTTC.

The sample holds many counts of this clonotype. The chain links TRBV12-3 or TRBV12-4 to TRBJ2-1; 9 bases fit TRBD2. This CDR3 contains 15 residues. V lost 6 bases and J lost 5; bases outside the gene matches: 8. DNA for the CDR3: TGTGCCAGCAGAGGAGCGCCTAGCGGGAACAATGAGCAGTTCTTC. It encodes CASRGAPSGNNEQFF.

This clonotype was detected many times. The V call is TRBV4-1, the J call TRBJ2-7; the D gene is possibly TRBD2 (6 bases). CDR1 and CDR2 from the germline V gene are MGHRA and YSYEKL. V was pared by 0 bases and J by 2 bases, with 17 bases between. CDR3 length: 17 residues. CDR3 coding DNA: TGCGCCAGCAGCCAAGATTCTAGGAGGGGCGGCACCTACGAGCAGTACTTC. As protein: CASSQDSRRGGTYEQYF.

This clonotype was seen many times. The chain employs TRBV6-5 and TRBJ2-6; TRBD2 might be the D (5 bases). Per the germline V gene, CDR1 is MNHEY and CDR2 is SVGAGI. This CDR3 is built from 13 residues. V was shortened by 7 bases and J by 4 bases, with 8 bases between the two germline ends. The DNA of the CDR3 is TGTGCCAGCACGGGATCCGGGGCCAACGTCCTGACTTTC. Its translation is CASTGSGANVLTF.

The table lists this clonotype with many counts. The rearrangement uses TRBV10-3 and TRBJ2-7; D uncertain. This CDR3 is built from 12 residues. Trimming removed 3 bases at V and 3 bases at J, with 6 bases between. Germline V gene data show CDR1 as ENHRY and CDR2 as SYGVKD. The CDR3 region is CAISDSFYEQYF. Here the CDR3 DNA reads TGTGCCATCAGTGATTCATTCTACGAGCAGTACTTC.

This clonotype was observed many times. The chain links TRBV7-2 to TRBJ1-2; TRBD1 is a possible D gene (5 bases). From germline, CDR1 is SGHTA and CDR2 FQGNSA. This CDR3 is 15 amino acids long. V was clipped by 5 bases and J by 5 bases, with 18 bases between them. The CDR3 sequence is CASSRQGLVGYGYTF. DNA for the CDR3: TGTGCCAGCAGCCGGCAGGGTCTTGTTGGTTATGGCTACACCTTC.